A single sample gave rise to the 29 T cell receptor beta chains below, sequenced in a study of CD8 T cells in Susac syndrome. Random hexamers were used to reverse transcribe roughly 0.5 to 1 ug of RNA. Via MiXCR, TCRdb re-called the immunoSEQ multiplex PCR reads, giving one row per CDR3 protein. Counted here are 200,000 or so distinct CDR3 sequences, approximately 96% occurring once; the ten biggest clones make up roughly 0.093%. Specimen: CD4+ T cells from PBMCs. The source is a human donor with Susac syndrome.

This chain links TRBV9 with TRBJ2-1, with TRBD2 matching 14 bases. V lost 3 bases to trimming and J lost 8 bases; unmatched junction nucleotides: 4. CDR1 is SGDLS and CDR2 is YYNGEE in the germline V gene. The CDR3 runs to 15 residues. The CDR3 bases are TGTGCCAGCAGCGGACTAGCGGGGGGGATCGATGAGCAGTTCTTC. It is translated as CASSGLAGGIDEQFF.

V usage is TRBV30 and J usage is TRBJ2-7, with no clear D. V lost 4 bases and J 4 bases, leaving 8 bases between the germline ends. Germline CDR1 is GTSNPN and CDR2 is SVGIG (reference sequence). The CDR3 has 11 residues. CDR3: CAWIFRYEQYF. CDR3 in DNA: TGTGCCTGGATCTTTCGGTACGAGCAGTACTTC.

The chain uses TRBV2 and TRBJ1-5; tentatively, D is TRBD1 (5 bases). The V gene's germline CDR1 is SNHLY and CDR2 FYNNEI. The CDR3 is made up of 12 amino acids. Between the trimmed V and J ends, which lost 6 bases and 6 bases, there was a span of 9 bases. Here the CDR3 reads CASRGDGQPQHF. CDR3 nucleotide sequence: TGTGCCAGCAGAGGGGACGGTCAGCCCCAGCATTTT.

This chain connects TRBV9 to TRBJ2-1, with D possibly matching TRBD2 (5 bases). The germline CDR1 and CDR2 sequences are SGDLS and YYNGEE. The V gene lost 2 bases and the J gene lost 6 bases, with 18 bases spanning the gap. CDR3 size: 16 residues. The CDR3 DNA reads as TGTGCCAGCAGCGTGGGCCCCCGGGGAAGTGGCAATGAGCAGTTCTTC. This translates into CASSVGPRGSGNEQFF.

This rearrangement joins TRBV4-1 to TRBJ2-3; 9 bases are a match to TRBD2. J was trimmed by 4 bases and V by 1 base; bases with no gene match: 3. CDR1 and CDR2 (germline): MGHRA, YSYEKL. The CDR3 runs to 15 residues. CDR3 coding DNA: TGCGCCAGCAGCCAAGCGGGGACTAGCCCAGATACGCAGTATTTT. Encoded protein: CASSQAGTSPDTQYF.

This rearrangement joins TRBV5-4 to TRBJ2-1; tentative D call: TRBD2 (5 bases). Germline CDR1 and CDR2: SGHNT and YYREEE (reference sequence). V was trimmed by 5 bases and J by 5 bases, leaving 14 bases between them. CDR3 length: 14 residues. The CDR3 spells CASRTGYLDNEQFF. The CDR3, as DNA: TGTGCCAGCAGGACGGGGTATCTCGACAATGAGCAGTTCTTC.

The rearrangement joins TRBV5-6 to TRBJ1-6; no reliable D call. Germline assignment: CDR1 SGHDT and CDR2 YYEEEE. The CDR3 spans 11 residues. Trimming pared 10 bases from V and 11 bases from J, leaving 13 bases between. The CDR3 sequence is CARKTQPPLHF. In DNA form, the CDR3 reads TGTGCCCGCAAGACCCAGCCACCCCTCCACTTT.

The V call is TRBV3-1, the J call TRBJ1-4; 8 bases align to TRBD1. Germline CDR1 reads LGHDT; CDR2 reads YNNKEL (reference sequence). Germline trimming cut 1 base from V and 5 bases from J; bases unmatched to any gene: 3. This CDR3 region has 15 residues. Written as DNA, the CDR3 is TGTGCCAGCAGCCAAGGGACAGGGTCAAATGAAAAACTGTTTTTT. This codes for CASSQGTGSNEKLFF.

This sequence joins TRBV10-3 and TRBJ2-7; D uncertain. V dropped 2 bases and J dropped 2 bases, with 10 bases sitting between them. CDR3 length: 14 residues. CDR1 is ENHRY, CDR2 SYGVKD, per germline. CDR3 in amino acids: CAISERTDPYEQYF. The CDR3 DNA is TGTGCCATCAGTGAGAGGACGGACCCCTACGAGCAGTACTTC.

The CDR3 DNA sequence: TGTGCCAGCAGTTCAGGGGTTGCCAATTCACCCCTCCACTTT. Protein sequence: CASSSGVANSPLHF. V usage is TRBV12-3 or TRBV12-4 and J usage is TRBJ1-6; a possible D gene is TRBD1 (6 bases). The CDR3 length is 14 residues. V was trimmed by 4 bases and J by 7 bases, leaving 11 bases between them.

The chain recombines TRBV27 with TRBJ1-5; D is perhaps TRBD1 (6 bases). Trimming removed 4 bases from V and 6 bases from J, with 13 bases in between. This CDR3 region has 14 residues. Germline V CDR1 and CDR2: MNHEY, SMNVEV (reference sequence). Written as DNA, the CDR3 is TGTGCCAGCAGTTCACAGGGTAGAGGTCAGCCCCAGCATTTT. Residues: CASSSQGRGQPQHF.

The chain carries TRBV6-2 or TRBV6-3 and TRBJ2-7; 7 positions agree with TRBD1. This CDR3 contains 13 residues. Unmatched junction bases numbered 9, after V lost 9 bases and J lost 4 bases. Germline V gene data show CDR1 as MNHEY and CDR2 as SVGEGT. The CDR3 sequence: CASLETGRYEQYF. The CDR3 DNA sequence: TGTGCCAGTCTAGAGACAGGGCGGTACGAGCAGTACTTC.

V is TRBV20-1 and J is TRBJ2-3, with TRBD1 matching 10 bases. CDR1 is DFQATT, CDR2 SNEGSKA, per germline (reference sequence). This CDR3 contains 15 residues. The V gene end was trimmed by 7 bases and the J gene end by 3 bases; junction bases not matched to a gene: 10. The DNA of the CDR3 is TGCAGTGGTGCGGTTGGACAGGGGGTTACAGATACGCAGTATTTT. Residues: CSGAVGQGVTDTQYF.

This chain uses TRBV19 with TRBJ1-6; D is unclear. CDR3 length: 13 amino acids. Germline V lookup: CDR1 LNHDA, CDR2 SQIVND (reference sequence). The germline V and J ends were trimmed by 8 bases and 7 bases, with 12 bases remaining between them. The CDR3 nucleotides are TGTGCCAGTTCAAACCTCGGGAATTCACCCCTCCACTTT. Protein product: CASSNLGNSPLHF.

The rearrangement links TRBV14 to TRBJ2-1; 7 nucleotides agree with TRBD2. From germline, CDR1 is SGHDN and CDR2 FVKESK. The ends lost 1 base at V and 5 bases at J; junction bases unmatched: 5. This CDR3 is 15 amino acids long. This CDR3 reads CASSQVSSGDNEQFF. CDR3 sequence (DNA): TGTGCCAGCAGCCAAGTCTCTAGCGGAGACAATGAGCAGTTCTTC.

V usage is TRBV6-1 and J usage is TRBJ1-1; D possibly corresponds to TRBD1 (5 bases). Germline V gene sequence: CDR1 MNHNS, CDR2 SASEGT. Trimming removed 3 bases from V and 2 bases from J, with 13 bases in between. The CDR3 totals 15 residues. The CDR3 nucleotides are TGTGCCAGCAGTGACCGAGCGGGGCCTAACACTGAAGCTTTCTTT. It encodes CASSDRAGPNTEAFF.

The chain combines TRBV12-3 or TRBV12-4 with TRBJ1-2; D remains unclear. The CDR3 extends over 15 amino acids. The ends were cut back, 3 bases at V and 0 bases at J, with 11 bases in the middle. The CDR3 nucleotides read TGTGCCAGCAGTTTCAGTGGGCACTCTAACTATGGCTACACCTTC. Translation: CASSFSGHSNYGYTF.

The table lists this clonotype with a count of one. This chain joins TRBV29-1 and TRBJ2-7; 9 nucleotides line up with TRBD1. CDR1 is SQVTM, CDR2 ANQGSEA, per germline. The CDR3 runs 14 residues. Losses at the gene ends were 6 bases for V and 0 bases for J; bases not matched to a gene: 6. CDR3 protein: CSVGGGQGSYEQYF. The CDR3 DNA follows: TGCAGCGTGGGGGGGGGACAGGGCTCCTACGAGCAGTACTTC.

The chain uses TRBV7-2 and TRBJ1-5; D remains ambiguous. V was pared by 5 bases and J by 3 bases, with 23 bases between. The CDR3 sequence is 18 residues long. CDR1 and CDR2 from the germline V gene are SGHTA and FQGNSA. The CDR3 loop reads CASSPPALNVRLNQPQHF. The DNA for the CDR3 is TGTGCCAGCAGCCCTCCGGCGCTCAACGTCCGTCTCAATCAGCCCCAGCATTTT.

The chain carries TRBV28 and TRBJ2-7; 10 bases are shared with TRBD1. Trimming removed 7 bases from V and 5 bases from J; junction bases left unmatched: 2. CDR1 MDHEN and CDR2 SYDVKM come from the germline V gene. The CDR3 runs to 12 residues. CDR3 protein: CASTGTGDEQYF. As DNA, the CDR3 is TGTGCCAGCACCGGGACAGGGGACGAGCAGTACTTC.

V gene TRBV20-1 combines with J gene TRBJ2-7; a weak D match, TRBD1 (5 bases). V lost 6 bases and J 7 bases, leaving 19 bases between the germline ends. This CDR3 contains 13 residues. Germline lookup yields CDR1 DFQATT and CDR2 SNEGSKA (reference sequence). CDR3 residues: CSANRAGLGEQYF. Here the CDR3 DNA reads TGCAGTGCCAACCGAGCAGGGCTAGGGGAGCAGTACTTC.

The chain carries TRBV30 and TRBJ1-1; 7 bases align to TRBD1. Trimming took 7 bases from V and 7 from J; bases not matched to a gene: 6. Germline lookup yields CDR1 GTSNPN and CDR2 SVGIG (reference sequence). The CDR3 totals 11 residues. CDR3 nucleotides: TGTGCCTCCTCGACAGGGATTGAAGCTTTCTTT. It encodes CASSTGIEAFF.

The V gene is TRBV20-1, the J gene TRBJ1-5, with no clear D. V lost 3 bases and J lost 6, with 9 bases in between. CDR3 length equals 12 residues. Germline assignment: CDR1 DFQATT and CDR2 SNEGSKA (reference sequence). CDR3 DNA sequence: TGCAGTGCTAGTTCAGATCGTCAGCCCCAGCATTTT. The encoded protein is CSASSDRQPQHF.

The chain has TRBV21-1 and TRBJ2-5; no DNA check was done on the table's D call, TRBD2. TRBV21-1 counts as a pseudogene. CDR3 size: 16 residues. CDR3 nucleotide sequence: TGTGCCAGCACCTTCCATTTAGGACAAGCCGGAGAGACCCAGTACTTC. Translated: CASTFHLGQAGETQYF.

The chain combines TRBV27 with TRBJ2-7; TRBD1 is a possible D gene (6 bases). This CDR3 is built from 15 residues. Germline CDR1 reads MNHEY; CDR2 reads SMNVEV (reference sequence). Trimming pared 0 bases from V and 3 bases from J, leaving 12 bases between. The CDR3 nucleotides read TGTGCCAGCAGTTTATCCCAGGGGACATTCTACGAGCAGTACTTC. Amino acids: CASSLSQGTFYEQYF.

CDR3 sequence (DNA): TGTGCCAGCAGTGAATTTTACAGCCGAGAGGGAAAACTGTTTTTT. Translated, it gives CASSEFYSREGKLFF. The chain uses TRBV2 and TRBJ1-4; D is uncertain. CDR3 length: 15 amino acids. The V and J ends lost 2 bases and 10 bases respectively, with 17 bases between them. Germline loops: CDR1 SNHLY, CDR2 FYNNEI.

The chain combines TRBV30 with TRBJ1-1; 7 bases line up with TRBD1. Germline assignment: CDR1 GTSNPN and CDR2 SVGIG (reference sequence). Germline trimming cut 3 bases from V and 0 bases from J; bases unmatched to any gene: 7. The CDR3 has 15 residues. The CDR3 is CAWRIPTGMNTEAFF. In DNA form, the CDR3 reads TGTGCCTGGAGGATACCGACAGGGATGAACACTGAAGCTTTCTTT.

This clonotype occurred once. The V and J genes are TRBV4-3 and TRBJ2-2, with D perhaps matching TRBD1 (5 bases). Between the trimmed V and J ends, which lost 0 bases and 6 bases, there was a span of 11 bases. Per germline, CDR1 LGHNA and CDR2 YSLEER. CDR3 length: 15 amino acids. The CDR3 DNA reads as TGCGCCAGCAGCCAAGAAGGACAAGTCCCCGGGGAGCTGTTTTTT. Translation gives CASSQEGQVPGELFF.

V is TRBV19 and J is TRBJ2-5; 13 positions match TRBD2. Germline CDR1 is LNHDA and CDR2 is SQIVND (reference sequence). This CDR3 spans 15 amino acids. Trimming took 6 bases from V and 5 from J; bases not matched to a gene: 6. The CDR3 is CASSGLAGASETQYF. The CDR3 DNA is TGTGCCAGTAGCGGACTAGCGGGGGCCTCGGAGACCCAGTACTTC. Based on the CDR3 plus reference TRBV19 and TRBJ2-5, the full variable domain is DGGITQSPKYLFRKEGQNVTLSCEQNLNHDAMYWYRQDPGQGLRLIYYSQIVNDFQKGDIAEGYSVSREKKESFPLTVTSAQKNPTAFYLCASSGLAGASETQYFGPGTRLLVL.